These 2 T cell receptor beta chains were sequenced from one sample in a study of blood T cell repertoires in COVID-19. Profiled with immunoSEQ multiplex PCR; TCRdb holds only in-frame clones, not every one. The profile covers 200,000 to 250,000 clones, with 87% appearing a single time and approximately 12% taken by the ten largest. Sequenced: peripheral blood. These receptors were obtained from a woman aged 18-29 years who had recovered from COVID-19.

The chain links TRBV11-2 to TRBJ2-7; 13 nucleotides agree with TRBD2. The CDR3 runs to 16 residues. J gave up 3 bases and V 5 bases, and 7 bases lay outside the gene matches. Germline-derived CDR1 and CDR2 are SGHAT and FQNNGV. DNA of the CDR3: TGTGCCAGCAGCCATCTCACTAGCGGGAGGGTCTACGAGCAGTACTTC. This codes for CASSHLTSGRVYEQYF.

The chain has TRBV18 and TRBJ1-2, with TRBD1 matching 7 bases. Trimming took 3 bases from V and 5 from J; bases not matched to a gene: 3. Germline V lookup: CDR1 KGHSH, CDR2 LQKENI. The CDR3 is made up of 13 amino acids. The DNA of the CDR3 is TGTGCCAGCTCACCCTCAGGGGGGTATGGCTACACCTTC. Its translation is CASSPSGGYGYTF. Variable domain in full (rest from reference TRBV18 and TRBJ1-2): NAGVMQNPRHLVRRRGQEARLRCSPMKGHSHVYWYRQLPEEGLKFMVYLQKENIIDESGMPKERFSAEFPKEGPSILRIQQVVRGDSAAYFCASSPSGGYGYTFGSGTRLTVV.